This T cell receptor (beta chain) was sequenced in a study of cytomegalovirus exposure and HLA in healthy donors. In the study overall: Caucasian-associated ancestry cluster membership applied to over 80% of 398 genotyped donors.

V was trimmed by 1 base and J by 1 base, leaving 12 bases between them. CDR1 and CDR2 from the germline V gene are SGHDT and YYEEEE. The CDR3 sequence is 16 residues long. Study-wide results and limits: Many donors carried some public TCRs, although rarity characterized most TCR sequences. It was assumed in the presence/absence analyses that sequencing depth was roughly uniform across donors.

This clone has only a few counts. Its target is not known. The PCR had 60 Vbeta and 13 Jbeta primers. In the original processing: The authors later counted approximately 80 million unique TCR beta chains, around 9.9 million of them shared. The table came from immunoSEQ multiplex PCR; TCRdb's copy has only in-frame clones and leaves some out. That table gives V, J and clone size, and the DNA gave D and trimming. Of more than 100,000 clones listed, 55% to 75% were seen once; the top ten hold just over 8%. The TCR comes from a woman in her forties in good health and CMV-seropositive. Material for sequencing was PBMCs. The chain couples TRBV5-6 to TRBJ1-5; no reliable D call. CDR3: CASSLLGRESNQPQHF. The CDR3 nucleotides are TGTGCCAGCAGCTTGTTGGGGAGGGAAAGCAATCAGCCCCAGCATTTT.